Below, one T cell receptor beta chain is given with its context. The antigen remains undetermined. These data originate in a study of T-cell memory formation after mild COVID-19. The 5'RACE method, run with constant-segment primers, produced TCR alpha and TCR beta cDNA libraries (carrying sample barcodes and UMIs). TCRdb reanalysed the 5' RACE reads using MiXCR and keeps one entry per CDR3 protein. The sample holds more than 350,000 distinct CDR3 sequences, approximately 21% seen once. Study observations and caveats: Whether second-wave clones peaking at day 37 were SARS-CoV-2 specific went unconfirmed.

The sample comprised PBMCs or a T cell subset sorted from them (not recorded which). This TCR was recovered from an adult woman who had mild COVID-19 (a few samples of this study predate the infection). Cell type and time point are not known.

CDR3 sequence (DNA): TGTGCCAGCAGCGAAACATCGCCGGGACCTAGAGGGAGGGTTAACTGGGACACCGGGGAGCTGTTTTTT. Amino acids: CASSETSPGPRGRVNWDTGELFF. J is TRBJ2-2 and V is TRBV6-5; 7 bases are shared with TRBD2. Per the germline V gene, CDR1 is MNHEY and CDR2 is SVGAGI. After removal of 6 bases from V and 3 bases from J, the junction contained 31 bases not matched to a gene. This CDR3 is built from 23 residues.